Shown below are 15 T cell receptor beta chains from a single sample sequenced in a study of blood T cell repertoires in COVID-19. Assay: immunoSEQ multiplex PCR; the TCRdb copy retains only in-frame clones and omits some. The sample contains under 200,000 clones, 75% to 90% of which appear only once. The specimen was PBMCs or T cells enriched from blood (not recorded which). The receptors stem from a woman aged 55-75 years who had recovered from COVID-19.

The CDR3 DNA reads as TGTGCCAGCAGCTTGCCGGGGACAGAGAACACTGAAGCTTTCTTT. Protein sequence: CASSLPGTENTEAFF. V and J are TRBV5-4 and TRBJ1-1; 7 bases fit TRBD1. CDR1 and CDR2 (germline): SGHNT, YYREEE (reference sequence). Trimming removed 1 base from V and 1 base from J; junction bases left unmatched: 4. The CDR3 has 15 amino acids.

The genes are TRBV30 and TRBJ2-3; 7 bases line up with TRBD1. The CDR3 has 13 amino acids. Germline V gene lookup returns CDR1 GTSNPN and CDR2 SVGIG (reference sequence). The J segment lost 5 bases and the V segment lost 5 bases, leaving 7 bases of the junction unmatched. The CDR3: CAWETGIRDTQYF. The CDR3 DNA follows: TGTGCCTGGGAGACAGGGATCAGAGATACGCAGTATTTT. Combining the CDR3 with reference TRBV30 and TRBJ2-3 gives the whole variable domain SQTIHQWPATLVQPVGSPLSLECTVEGTSNPNLYWYRQAAGRGLQLLFYSVGIGQISSEVPQNLSASRPQDRQFILSSKKLLLSDSGFYLCAWETGIRDTQYFGPGTRLTVL.

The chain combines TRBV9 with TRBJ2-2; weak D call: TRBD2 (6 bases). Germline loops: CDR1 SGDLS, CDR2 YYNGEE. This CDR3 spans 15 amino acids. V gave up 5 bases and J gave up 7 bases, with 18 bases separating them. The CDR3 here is CASSPGAGQGGELFF. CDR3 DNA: TGTGCCAGCAGTCCCGGGGCGGGGCAGGGCGGGGAGCTGTTTTTT.

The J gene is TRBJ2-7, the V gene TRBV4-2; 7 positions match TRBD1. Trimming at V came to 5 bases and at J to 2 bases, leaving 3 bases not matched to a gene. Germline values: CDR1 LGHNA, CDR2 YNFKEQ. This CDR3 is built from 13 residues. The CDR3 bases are TGTGCCAGCAGCGCGACAGGGACCTACGAGCAGTACTTC. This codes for CASSATGTYEQYF.

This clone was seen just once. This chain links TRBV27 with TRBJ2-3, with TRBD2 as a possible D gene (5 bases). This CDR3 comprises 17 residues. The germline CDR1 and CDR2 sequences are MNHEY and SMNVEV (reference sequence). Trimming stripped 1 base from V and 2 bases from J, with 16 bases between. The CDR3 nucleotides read TGTGCCAGCAGTTTATTATTCGGGATTGGGGTCACAGATACGCAGTATTTT. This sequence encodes CASSLLFGIGVTDTQYF.

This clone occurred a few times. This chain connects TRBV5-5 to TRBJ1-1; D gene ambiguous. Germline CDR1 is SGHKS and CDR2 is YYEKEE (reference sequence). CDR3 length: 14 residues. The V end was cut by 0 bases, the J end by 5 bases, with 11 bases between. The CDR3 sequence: CASSLEALRTEAFF. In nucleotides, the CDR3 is TGTGCCAGCAGCTTGGAAGCCCTACGGACTGAAGCTTTCTTT.

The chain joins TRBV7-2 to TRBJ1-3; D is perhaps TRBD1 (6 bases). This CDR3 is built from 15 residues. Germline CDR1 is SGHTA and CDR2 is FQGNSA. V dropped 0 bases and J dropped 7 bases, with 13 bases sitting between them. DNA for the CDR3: TGTGCCAGCAGCTTAGCCGGGGGGGCGCAGAACACCATATATTTT. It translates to CASSLAGGAQNTIYF.

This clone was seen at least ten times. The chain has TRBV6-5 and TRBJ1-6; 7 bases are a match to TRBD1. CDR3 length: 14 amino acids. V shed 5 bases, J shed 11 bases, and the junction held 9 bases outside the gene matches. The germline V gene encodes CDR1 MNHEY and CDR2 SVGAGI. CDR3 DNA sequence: TGTGCCAGCAGTATAAAGGACAGGCTAGCACCCCTCCACTTT. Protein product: CASSIKDRLAPLHF.

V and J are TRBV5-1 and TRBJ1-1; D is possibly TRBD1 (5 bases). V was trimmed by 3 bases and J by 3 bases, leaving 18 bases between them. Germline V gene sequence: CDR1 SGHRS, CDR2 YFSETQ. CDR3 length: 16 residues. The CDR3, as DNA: TGCGCCAGCAGCTCACTAAAGACAGCCGTTGACACTGAAGCTTTCTTT. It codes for CASSSLKTAVDTEAFF.

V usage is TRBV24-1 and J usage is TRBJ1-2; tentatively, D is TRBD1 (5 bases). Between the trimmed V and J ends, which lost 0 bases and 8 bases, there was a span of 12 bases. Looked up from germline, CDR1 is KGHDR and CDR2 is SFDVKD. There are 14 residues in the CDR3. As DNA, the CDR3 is TGTGCCACCAGTGATTTGGGCAGGGCTTGGGGCTACACCTTC. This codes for CATSDLGRAWGYTF.

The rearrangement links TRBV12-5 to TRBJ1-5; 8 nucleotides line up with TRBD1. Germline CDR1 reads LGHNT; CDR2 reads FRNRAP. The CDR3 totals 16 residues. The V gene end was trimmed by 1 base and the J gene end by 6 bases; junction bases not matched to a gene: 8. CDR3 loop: CASGLGANQGAQPQHF. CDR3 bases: TGTGCTAGTGGTTTGGGCGCGAACCAGGGGGCTCAGCCCCAGCATTTT.

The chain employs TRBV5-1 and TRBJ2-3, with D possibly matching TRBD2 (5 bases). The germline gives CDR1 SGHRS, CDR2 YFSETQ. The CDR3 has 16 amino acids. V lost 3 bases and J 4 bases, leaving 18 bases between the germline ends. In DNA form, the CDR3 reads TGCGCCAGCAGCTACTCCCCAGCCGGGGTAGCAGATACGCAGTATTTT. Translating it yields CASSYSPAGVADTQYF. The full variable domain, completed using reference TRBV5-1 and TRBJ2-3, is KAGVTQTPRYLIKTRGQQVTLSCSPISGHRSVSWYQQTPGQGLQFLFEYFSETQRNKGNFPGRFSGRQFSNSRSEMNVSTLELGDSALYLCASSYSPAGVADTQYFGPGTRLTVL.

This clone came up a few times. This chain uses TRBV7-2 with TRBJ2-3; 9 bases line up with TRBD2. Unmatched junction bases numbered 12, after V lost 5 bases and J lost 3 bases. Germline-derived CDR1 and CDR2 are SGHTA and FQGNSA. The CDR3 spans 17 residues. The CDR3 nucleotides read TGTGCCAGCAGCCCCCAAGGGGCGGGGGGGCGTACAGATACGCAGTATTTT. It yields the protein CASSPQGAGGRTDTQYF.

The DNA for the CDR3 is TGTGCCAGCAGCTATTTAGCGGGGGGGCCAGATACGCAGTATTTT. This gives the protein CASSYLAGGPDTQYF. This sequence joins TRBV7-2 and TRBJ2-3; TRBD2 matches at 11 bases. This CDR3 is built from 15 residues. Trimming removed 4 bases from V and 4 bases from J; junction bases left unmatched: 4. The germline CDR1 and CDR2 sequences are SGHTA and FQGNSA.

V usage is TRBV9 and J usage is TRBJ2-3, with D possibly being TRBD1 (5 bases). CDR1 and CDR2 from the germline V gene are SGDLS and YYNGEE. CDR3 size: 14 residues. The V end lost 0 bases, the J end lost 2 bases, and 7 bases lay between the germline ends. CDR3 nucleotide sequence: TGTGCCAGCAGCGTAGTGGACAACACAGATACGCAGTATTTT. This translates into CASSVVDNTDTQYF. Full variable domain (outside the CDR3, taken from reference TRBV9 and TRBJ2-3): DSGVTQTPKHLITATGQRVTLRCSPRSGDLSVYWYQQSLDQGLQFLIQYYNGEERAKGNILERFSAQQFPDLHSELNLSSLELGDSALYFCASSVVDNTDTQYFGPGTRLTVL.